This T cell receptor (beta chain) came from a study of T-cell memory formation after mild COVID-19. The overall study: TCR clusters were mostly confined to one donor each.

From 5'RACE with constant-segment primers came TCR alpha and TCR beta cDNA libraries that carried sample barcodes and UMIs. Each CDR3 protein is one row after TCRdb ran MiXCR on the 5' RACE reads. The sample lists about 200,000 distinct CDR3 sequences; more than 8% were seen once. There are 17 residues in the CDR3. J gave up 1 base and V 6 bases, and 9 bases lay outside the gene matches. CDR1 and CDR2 (germline): LGHNT, FRNRAP. The chain employs TRBV12-5 and TRBJ2-3, with 11 bases matching TRBD2. This receptor was taken from a man younger than 35 who had mild COVID-19 (a few samples of this study predate the infection). Cell type and time point are not known. The specimen sequenced was PBMCs or a T cell subset sorted from them (not recorded which). The CDR3 loop reads CASGLQMTSGGTDTQYF. CDR3 sequence (DNA): TGTGCTAGTGGCCTACAAATGACTAGCGGGGGCACAGATACGCAGTATTTT.